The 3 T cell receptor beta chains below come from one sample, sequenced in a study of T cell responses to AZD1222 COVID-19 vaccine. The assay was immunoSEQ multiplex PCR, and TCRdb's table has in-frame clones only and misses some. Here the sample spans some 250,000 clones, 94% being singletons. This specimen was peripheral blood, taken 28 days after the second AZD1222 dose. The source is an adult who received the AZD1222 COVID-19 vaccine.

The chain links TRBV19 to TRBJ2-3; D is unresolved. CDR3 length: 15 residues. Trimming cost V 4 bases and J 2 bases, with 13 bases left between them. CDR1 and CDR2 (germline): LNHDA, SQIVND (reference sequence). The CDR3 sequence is CASSKNNLHTDTQYF. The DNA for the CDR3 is TGTGCCAGTAGTAAAAACAATTTGCACACAGATACGCAGTATTTT.

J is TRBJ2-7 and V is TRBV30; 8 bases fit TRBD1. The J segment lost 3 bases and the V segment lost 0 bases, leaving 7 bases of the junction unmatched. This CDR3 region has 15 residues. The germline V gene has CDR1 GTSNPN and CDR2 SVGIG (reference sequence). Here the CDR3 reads CAWSVHIGQGYEQYF. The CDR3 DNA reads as TGTGCCTGGAGTGTACATATAGGACAGGGCTACGAGCAGTACTTC.

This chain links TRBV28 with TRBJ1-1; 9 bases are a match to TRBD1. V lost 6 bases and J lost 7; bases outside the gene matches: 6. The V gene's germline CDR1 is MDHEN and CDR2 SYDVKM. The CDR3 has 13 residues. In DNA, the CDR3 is TGTGCCAGCAGCCTCCGGACAGGGGTTGAAGCTTTCTTT. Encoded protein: CASSLRTGVEAFF.